This T cell receptor (beta chain) was found in a study of graft-versus-host responses after intestinal transplantation. Study summary: Recipients received multivisceral, liver-intestinal, or isolated intestinal transplants. Tacrolimus plus steroids were given to all recipients for around three years, preceded by anti-thymocyte globulin induction.

Intraepithelial plus lamina propria lymphocytes were released by processing graft tissue. The method was immunoSEQ multiplex PCR; TCRdb's version includes in-frame clones alone and lacks a portion of them. The sample consists of around 2,000 clones, 86% of them appearing once. Broader study findings: After transplant, early declines in HvG clones were associated with peak levels of circulating GvH clones.

This CDR3 has 16 residues. Germline CDR1 reads SNHLY; CDR2 reads FYNNEI. With 3 bases removed from V and 3 bases from J, the gap between germline ends came to 16 bases. A note on this clone: Antigen: not known.

The clonotype originates from a human patient who received an intestinal transplant, so some T cells may come from the graft donor. Sequenced here: ileum tissue, sampled 65 to 70 days after transplant. The chain combines TRBV2 with TRBJ2-3, with D unresolved. The CDR3 DNA is TGTGCCAGCAGTGAGTCGGGTGGGTCGAGGACAGATACGCAGTATTTT. Residues: CASSESGGSRTDTQYF.